This T cell receptor (beta chain) was recovered during a study of CD8 T cells in ankylosing spondylitis. Germline V gives CDR1 DFQATT, CDR2 SNEGSKA (reference sequence). V trimming: 5 bases; J trimming: 6 bases; junction bases outside the gene matches: 10. This CDR3 spans 14 amino acids. TCRdb analysed the 5' RACE reads with MiXCR anew, one entry per CDR3 protein. This repertoire shows about 510,000 distinct CDR3 sequences, over 4% found once; its top ten account for under 4.5%. Study observations and caveats: Roughly eight highly homologous variants formed a TCR beta motif that appeared characteristic of ankylosing spondylitis blood.

This clonotype was picked up many times. What it binds is not known. The specimen was blood, either unsorted or a sorted T cell fraction (not recorded which). The V gene is TRBV20-1, the J gene TRBJ2-1, with 7 nucleotides matching TRBD2. This receptor was obtained from a male donor with ankylosing spondylitis. CDR3 protein: CSAPREGSINEQFF. The CDR3 DNA sequence: TGCAGTGCTCCGAGGGAGGGTTCCATCAATGAGCAGTTCTTC.